The 30 T cell receptor beta chains in this list originate from one sample, sequenced in a study of blood T cells in healthy people across ages. Then a second PCR, running roughly 7 to 11 cycles, was carried out with a sample-barcoded 5' primer and a J-beta primer mix. TCRdb ran MiXCR on the 5' RACE reads and lists one entry per CDR3 protein. The table shows about 1.8 million distinct CDR3 sequences, with 49% occurring only once. The material sequenced was blood. These receptors all stem from a woman aged 40 to 50 in good health.

This clonotype has more than one count but fewer than ten. The gene calls are TRBV7-8 and TRBJ1-5; possible D gene TRBD1, 6 bases. Germline CDR1 SGHVS, CDR2 FQNEAQ. The CDR3 has 16 residues. The V end was cut by 2 bases, the J end by 1 base, with 12 bases between. The CDR3 DNA reads TGTGCCAGCAGCTTATGGCAGGGGACGAGCAATCAGCCCCAGCATTTT. Translated: CASSLWQGTSNQPQHF. Full variable domain (remainder filled in from reference TRBV7-8 and TRBJ1-5): GAGVSQSPRYKVAKRGQDVALRCDPISGHVSLFWYQQALGQGPEFLTYFQNEAQLDKSGLPSDRFFAERPEGSVSTLKIQRTQQEDSAVYLCASSLWQGTSNQPQHFGDGTRLSIL.

The table lists this clonotype with a few counts. The V call is TRBV18, the J call TRBJ1-4; 11 bases match TRBD1. CDR3 length: 15 residues. CDR1 is KGHSH and CDR2 is LQKENI in the germline V gene. The V gene end was trimmed by 1 base and the J gene end by 6 bases; junction bases not matched to a gene: 1. CDR3 DNA: TGTGCCAGCTCACCACGGACAGGGGGCGATGAAAAACTGTTTTTT. As protein: CASSPRTGGDEKLFF. Based on the CDR3 plus reference TRBV18 and TRBJ1-4, the full variable domain is NAGVMQNPRHLVRRRGQEARLRCSPMKGHSHVYWYRQLPEEGLKFMVYLQKENIIDESGMPKERFSAEFPKEGPSILRIQQVVRGDSAAYFCASSPRTGGDEKLFFGSGTQLSVL.

The chain joins TRBV10-3 to TRBJ2-1; 13 bases match TRBD2. The CDR3 runs to 15 residues. Germline V gives CDR1 ENHRY, CDR2 SYGVKD. After removal of 6 bases from V and 4 bases from J, the junction contained 3 bases not matched to a gene. This CDR3 is CAIRAGLAGYNEQFF. The CDR3 bases are TGTGCCATCAGAGCGGGACTAGCGGGGTACAATGAGCAGTTCTTC.

The genes are TRBV7-6 and TRBJ2-5; TRBD2 is a possible D gene (5 bases). The closer fit of TRBJ2-7 to the DNA end suggests the J call may be wrong. This CDR3 is built from 15 residues. The V gene's germline CDR1 is SGHVS and CDR2 FNYEAQ. The chain's CDR3 is CASSSQEGGDYEQYF. The CDR3 bases are TGTGCCAGCAGCTCGCAAGAGGGTGGGGATTACGAGCAGTACTTC.

V usage is TRBV20-1 and J usage is TRBJ2-5; D possibly corresponds to TRBD1 (5 bases). Germline loops: CDR1 DFQATT, CDR2 SNEGSKA (reference sequence). V was clipped by 3 bases and J by 1 base, with 9 bases between them. The CDR3 is made up of 13 amino acids. Here the CDR3 DNA reads TGCAGTGCTAGGGGGCCTAGCCAAGAGACCCAGTACTTC. Translation: CSARGPSQETQYF.

The J gene is TRBJ2-2, the V gene TRBV6-2 or TRBV6-3; D perhaps matches TRBD1 (5 bases). CDR3 size: 16 residues. Between the trimmed V and J ends, which lost 4 bases and 8 bases, there was a span of 20 bases. Germline V gene sequence: CDR1 MNHEY, CDR2 SVGEGT. This CDR3 reads CASSSYSRQSLGELFF. The CDR3 DNA follows: TGTGCCAGCAGTTCCTACTCGAGACAGTCCCTGGGGGAGCTGTTTTTT.

This clonotype has just a few counts. This rearrangement joins TRBV5-1 to TRBJ2-1; TRBD2 aligns across 12 bases. CDR3 length equals 16 residues. Germline V gives CDR1 SGHRS, CDR2 YFSETQ. V was clipped by 4 bases and J by 8 bases; unmatched bases: 10. This chain's CDR3 is CASSRTSGVSGYEQFF. The CDR3 DNA reads as TGCGCCAGCAGCCGGACTAGCGGGGTATCGGGGTATGAGCAGTTCTTC.

This clonotype was observed a handful of times. V and J are TRBV10-3 and TRBJ2-4; D gene ambiguous. The DNA end lines up better with TRBJ2-7; the J call may be wrong. The CDR3 is 14 amino acids. Germline CDR1 ENHRY, CDR2 SYGVKD. The CDR3 DNA sequence: TGTGCCATCAGTGTTTCGACTTTGTTAGGCGAGCAGTACTTC. This encodes CAISVSTLLGEQYF.

This CDR3 reads CASSTGTGRNEQFF. In DNA form, the CDR3 reads TGTGCCAGCAGTACTGGGACAGGGAGGAATGAGCAGTTCTTC. This chain connects TRBV6-2 or TRBV6-3 to TRBJ2-1; 9 nucleotides align to TRBD1. V gave up 5 bases and J gave up 7 bases; unmatched junction bases: 6. This CDR3 comprises 14 residues. Germline CDR1 MNHEY, CDR2 SVGEGT.

The rearrangement links TRBV27 to TRBJ2-4, with D maybe TRBD1 (6 bases). V dropped 4 bases and J dropped 6 bases, with 13 bases sitting between them. The germline CDR1 and CDR2 sequences are MNHEY and SMNVEV (reference sequence). The CDR3 has 14 amino acids. This CDR3 is CASSSQGLGNIQYF. In DNA, the CDR3 is TGTGCCAGCAGTTCCCAGGGGTTAGGAAACATTCAGTACTTC.

The rearrangement joins TRBV5-1 to TRBJ2-5; tentatively, D is TRBD1 or TRBD2 (6 bases each). CDR3 length equals 15 residues. The V and J ends lost 5 bases and 1 base respectively, with 15 bases between them. CDR1 is SGHRS and CDR2 is YFSETQ in the germline V gene. CDR3 in DNA: TGCGCCAGCAGACCTTGGGGGGCCGCCCAAGAGACCCAGTACTTC. It translates to CASRPWGAAQETQYF. Looking up the rest from reference TRBV5-1 and TRBJ2-5 gives the full variable domain: KAGVTQTPRYLIKTRGQQVTLSCSPISGHRSVSWYQQTPGQGLQFLFEYFSETQRNKGNFPGRFSGRQFSNSRSEMNVSTLELGDSALYLCASRPWGAAQETQYFGPGTRLLVL.

This clonotype was found once. The rearrangement joins TRBV6-6 to TRBJ1-2; 10 positions match TRBD1. The CDR3 covers 16 residues. Germline V gene sequence: CDR1 MNHNY, CDR2 SVGAGI (reference sequence). The ends lost 7 bases at V and 8 bases at J; junction bases unmatched: 16. The CDR3 DNA sequence: TGTGCCAGCAACTTTGACAGGGGGCTTTCGTTAAAGGGCTACACCTTC. Translation: CASNFDRGLSLKGYTF.

The chain links TRBV29-1 to TRBJ2-1; 9 bases fit TRBD1. Germline CDR1 reads SQVTM; CDR2 reads ANQGSEA. J lost 9 bases, V lost 3 bases, and 12 bases had no gene match. The CDR3 consists of 15 residues. The CDR3 DNA sequence: TGCAGCGTTGATACCGGGACAGGGACCACGGGTGAGCAGTTCTTC. Translated, it gives CSVDTGTGTTGEQFF.

The gene calls are TRBV25-1 and TRBJ2-1; unclear D gene. V was trimmed by 4 bases and J by 4 bases, leaving 11 bases between them. Germline CDR1 reads MGHDK; CDR2 reads SYGVNS. This CDR3 has 14 residues. Here the CDR3 reads CASSGIVGYNEQFF. DNA of the CDR3: TGTGCCAGCAGTGGTATCGTGGGGTACAATGAGCAGTTCTTC.

CDR3 sequence: CASSYSKGRNEQFF. The CDR3 DNA sequence: TGTGCCAGCAGTTACTCGAAGGGCCGGAATGAGCAGTTCTTC. This chain uses TRBV6-6 with TRBJ2-1; D is unclear. Germline assignment: CDR1 MNHNY and CDR2 SVGAGI (reference sequence). The CDR3 covers 14 residues. V shed 0 bases and J shed 7 bases, with 10 bases lying between them.

The genes are TRBV7-8 and TRBJ2-6, with a tentative D call TRBD1 (5 bases). V was trimmed by 5 bases and J by 1 base, leaving 15 bases between them. The CDR3 extends over 17 amino acids. Looked up from germline, CDR1 is SGHVS and CDR2 is FQNEAQ. CDR3 amino acids: CASSKSSDISGANVLTF. In DNA form, the CDR3 reads TGTGCCAGCAGCAAATCCTCGGACATATCTGGGGCCAACGTCCTGACTTTC.

This chain joins TRBV28 and TRBJ1-2; TRBD1 agrees at 9 bases. Germline CDR1 and CDR2: MDHEN and SYDVKM. This CDR3 contains 16 residues. V shed 2 bases, J shed 2 bases, and the junction held 6 bases outside the gene matches. The CDR3 loop reads CASSLGLGTGNYGYTF. CDR3 coding DNA: TGTGCCAGCAGTTTAGGTCTCGGGACAGGGAACTATGGCTACACCTTC.

This clonotype was recorded a few times. The V gene is TRBV5-1, the J gene TRBJ2-6; D not certain. The CDR3 runs to 16 residues. V lost 3 bases and J 0 bases, leaving 10 bases between the germline ends. Germline assignment: CDR1 SGHRS and CDR2 YFSETQ. Written as DNA, the CDR3 is TGCGCCAGCAGCTCCGGCCTTTTCTCTGGGGCCAACGTCCTGACTTTC. Residues: CASSSGLFSGANVLTF. The complete variable domain, with remaining parts taken from reference TRBV5-1 and TRBJ2-6, reads KAGVTQTPRYLIKTRGQQVTLSCSPISGHRSVSWYQQTPGQGLQFLFEYFSETQRNKGNFPGRFSGRQFSNSRSEMNVSTLELGDSALYLCASSSGLFSGANVLTFGAGSRLTVL.

The CDR3 DNA follows: TGTGCCAGCAGCTTAGTCGGGCAGGTCGAGTACTTC. It translates to CASSLVGQVEYF. V usage is TRBV7-2 and J usage is TRBJ2-7; no clear D gene. CDR1 is SGHTA and CDR2 is FQGNSA in the germline V gene. Trimming cost V 1 base and J 11 bases, with 12 bases left between them. This CDR3 comprises 12 residues. The full variable domain, in which reference TRBV7-2 and TRBJ2-7 provide the parts outside the CDR3, is GAGVSQSPSNKVTEKGKDVELRCDPISGHTALYWYRQSLGQGLEFLIYFQGNSAPDKSGLPSDRFSAERTGGSVSTLTIQRTQQEDSAVYLCASSLVGQVEYFGPGTRLTVT.

J is TRBJ2-7 and V is TRBV20-1; 9 bases are a match to TRBD1. The germline CDR1 and CDR2 sequences are DFQATT and SNEGSKA (reference sequence). The CDR3 has 11 amino acids. The J segment lost 2 bases and the V segment lost 8 bases, leaving 1 base of the junction unmatched. CDR3 nucleotides: TGCAGTACAGGGGGCCCCTACGAGCAGTACTTC. As protein: CSTGGPYEQYF.

This clonotype was seen a handful of times. The chain employs TRBV28 and TRBJ1-6; maybe TRBD1 (6 bases). Germline-derived CDR1 and CDR2 are MDHEN and SYDVKM. CDR3 length: 14 residues. V was cut by 5 bases and J by 10 bases, with 15 bases left in between. In DNA, the CDR3 is TGTGCCAGCAGTACACCCGGGACACGATCACCCCTCCACTTT. The encoded protein is CASSTPGTRSPLHF.

The sample holds a few counts of this clonotype. CDR3 DNA: TGTGCCAGCAGTTACCAAGGACAGGGGGCCCCCTACGAGCAGTACTTC. The encoded protein is CASSYQGQGAPYEQYF. This chain connects TRBV6-6 to TRBJ2-7, with 11 bases matching TRBD1. J gave up 2 bases and V 2 bases, and 5 bases lay outside the gene matches. The germline CDR1 and CDR2 sequences are MNHNY and SVGAGI (reference sequence). The CDR3 loop spans 16 amino acids.

About this clonotype itself: Sequence at one end of the junction differs from germline and may be a read error. The chain combines TRBV27 with TRBJ1-6; D is uncertain. This CDR3 region has 15 residues. Germline V gene lookup returns CDR1 MNHEY and CDR2 SMNVEV (reference sequence). CDR3: CASIPRAPAGSPPHF. In DNA form, the CDR3 reads TGTGCCAGCATCCCCCGGGCCCCAGCAGGTTCACCCCCCCACTTT.

The genes are TRBV28 and TRBJ2-5; 8 nucleotides agree with TRBD1. Germline V gene data show CDR1 as MDHEN and CDR2 as SYDVKM. V shed 3 bases, J shed 0 bases, and the junction held 12 bases outside the gene matches. The CDR3 consists of 18 residues. The CDR3 sequence: CASSFRPGGEQNQETQYF. For the CDR3, the DNA is TGTGCCAGCAGTTTTCGGCCAGGGGGCGAACAGAACCAAGAGACCCAGTACTTC.

The chain joins TRBV7-8 to TRBJ2-1, with TRBD2 matching 7 bases. CDR1 SGHVS and CDR2 FQNEAQ come from the germline V gene. The CDR3 runs to 14 residues. J lost 7 bases, V lost 5 bases, and 8 bases had no gene match. CDR3 DNA: TGTGCCAGCAGCGCCGAGCGGGGTTGGAATGAGCAGTTCTTC. Amino acids: CASSAERGWNEQFF.

The chain couples TRBV20-1 to TRBJ1-1; D call uncertain. V lost 5 bases, J lost 1 base, and 14 bases lay in between. The CDR3 sequence is 14 residues long. Germline-derived CDR1 and CDR2 are DFQATT and SNEGSKA (reference sequence). Here the CDR3 reads CSAHPEFGNTEAFF. The CDR3 coding sequence is TGCAGTGCTCACCCGGAGTTCGGGAACACTGAAGCTTTCTTT.

The rearrangement joins TRBV7-8 to TRBJ2-5; D unclear. The J call may be mistaken, given a closer DNA end match to TRBJ2-7. CDR3 length: 12 amino acids. CDR1 is SGHVS, CDR2 FQNEAQ, per germline. CDR3 sequence reads: CASSPLGREQYF. The CDR3 nucleotides read TGTGCCAGCAGCCCCCTGGGTCGCGAGCAGTACTTC.

V and J are TRBV5-1 and TRBJ1-6; D may be TRBD1 (5 bases). The CDR3 is 14 residues long. Germline CDR1 is SGHRS and CDR2 is YFSETQ. The V end lost 0 bases, the J end lost 9 bases, and 10 bases lay between the germline ends. The CDR3, as DNA: TGCGCCAGCAGCTTGGCCGCGGACACTTCACCCCTCCACTTT. Its protein is CASSLAADTSPLHF.

This clonotype was counted between two and nine times. This chain uses TRBV2 with TRBJ2-3; TRBD1 or TRBD2 may be the D gene (6 bases each). The germline gives CDR1 SNHLY, CDR2 FYNNEI. CDR3 length equals 14 residues. V was cut by 2 bases and J by 6 bases, with 12 bases left in between. CDR3 DNA: TGTGCCAGCAGTGAAAGGGGGGCTTGGGATACGCAGTATTTT. Translating gives CASSERGAWDTQYF.

The chain couples TRBV4-2 to TRBJ2-5, with 10 nucleotides matching TRBD2. Per the germline V gene, CDR1 is LGHNA and CDR2 is YNFKEQ. The CDR3 has 16 residues. The V segment lost 0 bases and the J segment 0 bases; nucleotides outside the gene matches: 1. The CDR3 DNA is TGTGCCAGCAGCCAAGACGGGACTAGCGACCAAGAGACCCAGTACTTC. Translating gives CASSQDGTSDQETQYF.